This T cell receptor beta chain was sequenced for a study of T-cell memory formation after mild COVID-19. Overall study findings and caveats: A second wave of clones peaked on day 37, and their SARS-CoV-2 specificity went unconfirmed. Contracting clones from day 15 to 85 had balanced CD4/CD8; later expanders favoured CD4+.

Concerning this clonotype: Its antigen remains unknown.

One entry per CDR3 protein results from TCRdb running MiXCR on the 5' RACE reads. The profile shows around 300,000 distinct CDR3 sequences, 15% to 20% of them singletons. Germline loops: CDR1 SGHVS, CDR2 FQNEAQ. CDR3 size: 16 residues. V was shortened by 1 base and J by 3 bases, with 16 bases between the two germline ends. J is TRBJ2-7 and V is TRBV7-8; TRBD2 is a possible D gene (5 bases). Source material: PBMCs or a T cell subset sorted from them (not recorded which). The receptor comes from a man between 18 and 35 years old who had mild COVID-19 (a few samples of this study predate the infection). Cell type and time point are not known. CDR3 sequence (DNA): TGTGCCAGCAGCTTAGGATGGTCGGGGTCAAACTACGAGCAGTACTTC. Its protein is CASSLGWSGSNYEQYF.